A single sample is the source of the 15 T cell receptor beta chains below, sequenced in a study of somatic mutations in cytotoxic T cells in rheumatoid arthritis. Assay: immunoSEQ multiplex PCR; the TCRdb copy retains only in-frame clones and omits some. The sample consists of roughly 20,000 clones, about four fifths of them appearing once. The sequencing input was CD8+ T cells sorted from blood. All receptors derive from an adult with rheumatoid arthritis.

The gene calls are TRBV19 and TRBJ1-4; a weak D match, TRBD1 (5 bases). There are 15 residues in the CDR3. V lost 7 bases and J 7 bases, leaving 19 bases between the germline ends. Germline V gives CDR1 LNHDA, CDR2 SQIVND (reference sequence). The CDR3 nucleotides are TGTGCCAGTACCTCCTGGCGGGGGTCTACTGAAAAACTGTTTTTT. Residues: CASTSWRGSTEKLFF.

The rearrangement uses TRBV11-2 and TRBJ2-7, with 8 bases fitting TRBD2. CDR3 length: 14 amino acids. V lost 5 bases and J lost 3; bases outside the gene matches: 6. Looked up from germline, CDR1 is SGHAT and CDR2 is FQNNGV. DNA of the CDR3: TGTGCCAGCAGCCCGGGAGGGGAAGACTACGAGCAGTACGTC. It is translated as CASSPGGEDYEQYV.

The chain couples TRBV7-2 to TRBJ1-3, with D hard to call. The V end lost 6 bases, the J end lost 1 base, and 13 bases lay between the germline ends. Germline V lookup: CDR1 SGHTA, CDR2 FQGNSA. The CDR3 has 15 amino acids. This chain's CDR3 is CASSSDTLSGNTIYF. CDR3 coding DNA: TGTGCCAGCAGTTCCGACACCCTGTCTGGAAACACCATATATTTT.

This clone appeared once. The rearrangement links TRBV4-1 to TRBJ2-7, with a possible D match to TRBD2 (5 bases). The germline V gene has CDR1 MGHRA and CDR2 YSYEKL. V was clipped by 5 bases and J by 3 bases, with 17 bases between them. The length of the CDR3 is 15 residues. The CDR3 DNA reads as TGCGCCAGCAGCTTAGCCCTTGCGGGTATCTACGAGCAGTACTTC. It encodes CASSLALAGIYEQYF.

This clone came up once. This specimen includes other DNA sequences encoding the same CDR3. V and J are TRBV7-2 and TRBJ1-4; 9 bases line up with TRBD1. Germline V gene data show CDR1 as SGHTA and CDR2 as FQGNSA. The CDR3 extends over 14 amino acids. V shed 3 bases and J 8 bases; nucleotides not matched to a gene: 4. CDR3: CASSLTGGWEKLFF. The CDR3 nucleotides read TGTGCCAGCAGCTTGACAGGGGGGTGGGAAAAACTGTTTTTT.

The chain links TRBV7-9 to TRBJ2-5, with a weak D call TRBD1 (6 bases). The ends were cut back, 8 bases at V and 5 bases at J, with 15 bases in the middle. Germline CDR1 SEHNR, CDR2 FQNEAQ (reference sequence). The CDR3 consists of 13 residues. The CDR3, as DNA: TGTGCCAGCGTGACTGACAGGCAGGAGACCCAGTACTTC. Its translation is CASVTDRQETQYF.

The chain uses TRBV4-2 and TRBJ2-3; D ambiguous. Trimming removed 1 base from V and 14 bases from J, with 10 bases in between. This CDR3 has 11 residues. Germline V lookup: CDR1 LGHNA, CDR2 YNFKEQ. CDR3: CASSQGVHRYF. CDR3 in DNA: TGTGCCAGCAGCCAAGGGGTTCATCGGTATTTT.

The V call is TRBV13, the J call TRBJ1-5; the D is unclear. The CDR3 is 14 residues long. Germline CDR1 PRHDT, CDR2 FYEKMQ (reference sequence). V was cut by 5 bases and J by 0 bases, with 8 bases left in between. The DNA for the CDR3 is TGTGCCAGCAGCCTGGGGTATAGCAATCAGCCCCAGCATTTT. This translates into CASSLGYSNQPQHF. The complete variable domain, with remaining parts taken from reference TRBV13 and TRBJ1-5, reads AAGVIQSPRHLIKEKRETATLKCYPIPRHDTVYWYQQGPGQDPQFLISFYEKMQSDKGSIPDRFSAQQFSDYHSELNMSSLELGDSALYFCASSLGYSNQPQHFGDGTRLSIL.

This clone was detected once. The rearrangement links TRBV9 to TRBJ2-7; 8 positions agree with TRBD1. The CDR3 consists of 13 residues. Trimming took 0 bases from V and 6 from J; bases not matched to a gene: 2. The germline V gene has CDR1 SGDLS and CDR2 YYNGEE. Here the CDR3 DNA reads TGTGCCAGCAGCGTAGGGGACAGGACCGAGCAGTACTTC. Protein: CASSVGDRTEQYF.

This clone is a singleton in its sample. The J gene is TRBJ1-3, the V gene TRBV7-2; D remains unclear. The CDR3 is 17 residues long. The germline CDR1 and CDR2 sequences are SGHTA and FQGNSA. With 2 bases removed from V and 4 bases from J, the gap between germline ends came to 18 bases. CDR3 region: CASSLLPSWAEGNTIYF. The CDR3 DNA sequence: TGTGCCAGCAGCTTATTACCCTCTTGGGCGGAAGGAAACACCATATATTTT. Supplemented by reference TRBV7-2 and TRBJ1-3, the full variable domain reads GAGVSQSPSNKVTEKGKDVELRCDPISGHTALYWYRQSLGQGLEFLIYFQGNSAPDKSGLPSDRFSAERTGGSVSTLTIQRTQQEDSAVYLCASSLLPSWAEGNTIYFGEGSWLTVV.

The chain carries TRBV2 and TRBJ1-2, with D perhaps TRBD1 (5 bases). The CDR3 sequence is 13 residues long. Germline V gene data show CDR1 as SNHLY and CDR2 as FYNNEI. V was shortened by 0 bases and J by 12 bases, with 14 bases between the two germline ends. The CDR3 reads CASSEADTFDNTF. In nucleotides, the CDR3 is TGTGCCAGCAGTGAAGCGGACACGTTCGATAACACCTTC.

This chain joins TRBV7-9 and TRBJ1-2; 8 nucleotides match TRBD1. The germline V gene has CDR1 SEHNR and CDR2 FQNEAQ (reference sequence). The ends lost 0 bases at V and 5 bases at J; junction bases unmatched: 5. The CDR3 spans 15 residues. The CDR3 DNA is TGTGCCAGCAGCTTAGCGTCGGACAGGGCATATGGCTACACCTTC. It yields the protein CASSLASDRAYGYTF.

The CDR3 spells CASSISTAAVWGYTF. For the CDR3, the DNA is TGTGCCAGTAGTATTTCGACAGCGGCAGTGTGGGGCTACACCTTC. The V and J genes are TRBV19 and TRBJ1-2; tentative D call: TRBD1 (5 bases). The CDR3 runs 15 residues. Germline CDR1 and CDR2: LNHDA and SQIVND (reference sequence). Trimming took 3 bases from V and 8 from J, leaving 19 bases between them.

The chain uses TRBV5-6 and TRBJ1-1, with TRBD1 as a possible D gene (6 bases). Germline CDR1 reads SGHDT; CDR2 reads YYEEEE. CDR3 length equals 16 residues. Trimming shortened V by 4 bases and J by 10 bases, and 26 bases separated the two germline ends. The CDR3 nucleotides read TGTGCCAGCAGCCCGTGGACAGTAGTAGGACGATATGGAGCTTTCTTT. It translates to CASSPWTVVGRYGAFF.

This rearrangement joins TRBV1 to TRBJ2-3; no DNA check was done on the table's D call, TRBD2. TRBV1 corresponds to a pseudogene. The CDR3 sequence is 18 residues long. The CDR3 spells CTSYAPARGLACTDTQYF. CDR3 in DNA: TGCACCAGCTACGCCCCGGCCAGGGGACTAGCGTGCACAGATACGCAGTATTTT.